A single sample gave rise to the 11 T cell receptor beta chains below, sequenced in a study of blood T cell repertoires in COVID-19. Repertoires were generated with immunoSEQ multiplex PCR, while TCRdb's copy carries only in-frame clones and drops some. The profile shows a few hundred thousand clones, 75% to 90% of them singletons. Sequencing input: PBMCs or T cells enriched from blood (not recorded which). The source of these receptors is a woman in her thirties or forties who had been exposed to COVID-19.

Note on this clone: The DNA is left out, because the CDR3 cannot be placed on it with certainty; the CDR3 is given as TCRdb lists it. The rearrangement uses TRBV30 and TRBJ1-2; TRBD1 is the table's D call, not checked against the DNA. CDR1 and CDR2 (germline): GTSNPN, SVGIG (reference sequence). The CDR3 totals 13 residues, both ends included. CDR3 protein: CAWSVGVGTGANF.

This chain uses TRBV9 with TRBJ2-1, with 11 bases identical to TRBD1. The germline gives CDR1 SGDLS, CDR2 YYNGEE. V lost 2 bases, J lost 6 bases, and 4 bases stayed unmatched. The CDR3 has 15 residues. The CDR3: CASSVDRGRLNEQFF. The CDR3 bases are TGTGCCAGCAGCGTGGACAGGGGGCGGCTCAATGAGCAGTTCTTC.

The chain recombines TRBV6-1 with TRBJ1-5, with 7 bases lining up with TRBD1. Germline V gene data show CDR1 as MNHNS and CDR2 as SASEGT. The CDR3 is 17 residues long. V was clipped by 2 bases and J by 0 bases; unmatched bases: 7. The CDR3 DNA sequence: TGTGCCAGCAGTGAATCATCCGGGACAGATAGCAATCAGCCCCAGCATTTT. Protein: CASSESSGTDSNQPQHF.

The CDR3 loop reads CASSQDRVREQFF. CDR3 nucleotides: TGCGCCAGCAGCCAAGATCGGGTGCGCGAGCAGTTCTTC. The chain uses TRBV4-3 and TRBJ2-1; D is undetermined. The length of the CDR3 is 13 residues. The V gene's germline CDR1 is LGHNA and CDR2 YSLEER. Trimming cost V 0 bases and J 10 bases, with 10 bases left between them.

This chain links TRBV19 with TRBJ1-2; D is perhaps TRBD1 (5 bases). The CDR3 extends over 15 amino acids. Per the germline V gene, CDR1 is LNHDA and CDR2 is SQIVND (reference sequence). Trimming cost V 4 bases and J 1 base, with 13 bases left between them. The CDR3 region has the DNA TGTGCCAGTAGTAATAAGAGACAGTATAACTATGGCTACACCTTC. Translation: CASSNKRQYNYGYTF.

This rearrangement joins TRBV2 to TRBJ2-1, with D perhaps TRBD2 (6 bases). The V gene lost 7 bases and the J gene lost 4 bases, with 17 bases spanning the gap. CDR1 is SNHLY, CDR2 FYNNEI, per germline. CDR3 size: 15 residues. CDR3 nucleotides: TGTGCCAGCAAGGTCCGGGACTGGGAATACAATGAGCAGTTCTTC. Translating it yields CASKVRDWEYNEQFF.

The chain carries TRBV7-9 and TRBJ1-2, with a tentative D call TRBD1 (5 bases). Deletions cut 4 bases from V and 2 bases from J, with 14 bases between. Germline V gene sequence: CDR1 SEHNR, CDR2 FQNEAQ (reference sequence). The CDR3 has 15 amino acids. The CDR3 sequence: CASSSGQGWNYGYTF. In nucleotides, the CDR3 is TGTGCCAGCAGCTCCGGCCAGGGATGGAACTATGGCTACACCTTC.

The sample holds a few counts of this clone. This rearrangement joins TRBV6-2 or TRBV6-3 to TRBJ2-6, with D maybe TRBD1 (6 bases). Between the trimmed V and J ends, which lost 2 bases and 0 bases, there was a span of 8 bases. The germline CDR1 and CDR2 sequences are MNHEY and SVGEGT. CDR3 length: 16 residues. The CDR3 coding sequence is TGTGCCAGCAGTTACACCAGGGGCTCTGGGGCCAACGTCCTGACTTTC. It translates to CASSYTRGSGANVLTF.

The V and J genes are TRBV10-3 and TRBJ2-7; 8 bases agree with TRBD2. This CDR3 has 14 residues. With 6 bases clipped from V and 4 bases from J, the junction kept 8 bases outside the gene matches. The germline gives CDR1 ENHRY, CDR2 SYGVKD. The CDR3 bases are TGTGCCATCAGGCGGGGACTAGGGGGATACGAGCAGTACTTC. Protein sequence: CAIRRGLGGYEQYF.

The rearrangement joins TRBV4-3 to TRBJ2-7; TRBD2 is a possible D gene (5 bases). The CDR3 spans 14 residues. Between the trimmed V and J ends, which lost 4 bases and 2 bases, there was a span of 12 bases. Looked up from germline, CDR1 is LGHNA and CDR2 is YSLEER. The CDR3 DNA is TGCGCCAGCAGCCGCACTGCGGGTGCCTACGAGCAGTACTTC. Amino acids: CASSRTAGAYEQYF.

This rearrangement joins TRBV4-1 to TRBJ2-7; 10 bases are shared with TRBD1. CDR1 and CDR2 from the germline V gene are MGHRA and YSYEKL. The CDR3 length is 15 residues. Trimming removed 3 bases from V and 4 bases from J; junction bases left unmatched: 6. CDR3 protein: CASSQMDRGRYEQYF. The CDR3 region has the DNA TGCGCCAGCAGCCAGATGGACAGGGGGAGATACGAGCAGTACTTC.